This T cell receptor beta chain appears in the sequencing data of a study of T cells after yellow fever vaccination. The germline V gene encodes CDR1 ENHRY and CDR2 SYGVKD. V lost 4 bases, J lost 8 bases, and 5 bases lay in between. The CDR3 is 11 residues long. Concerning this clonotype itself: Its antigen is currently unknown.

5'RACE template switching added a universal primer site and UMIs to TCR cDNA. TCRdb reprocessed the 5' RACE reads via MiXCR and lists one record per CDR3 protein. The data show a few hundred thousand distinct CDR3 sequences, 8.1% seen once. Whole-study results and caveats: A small proportion of clonotypes was detected in both the CD4 and CD8 compartments.

The chain recombines TRBV10-3 with TRBJ2-2; D not resolved. Source: PBMCs, taken 45 days after the first yellow fever vaccination. The source is a man in his late teens or twenties who received the YFV17D yellow fever vaccine. The CDR3 DNA sequence: TGTGCCATCAGTGCTGTTGGGGAGCTGTTTTTT. Protein: CAISAVGELFF.